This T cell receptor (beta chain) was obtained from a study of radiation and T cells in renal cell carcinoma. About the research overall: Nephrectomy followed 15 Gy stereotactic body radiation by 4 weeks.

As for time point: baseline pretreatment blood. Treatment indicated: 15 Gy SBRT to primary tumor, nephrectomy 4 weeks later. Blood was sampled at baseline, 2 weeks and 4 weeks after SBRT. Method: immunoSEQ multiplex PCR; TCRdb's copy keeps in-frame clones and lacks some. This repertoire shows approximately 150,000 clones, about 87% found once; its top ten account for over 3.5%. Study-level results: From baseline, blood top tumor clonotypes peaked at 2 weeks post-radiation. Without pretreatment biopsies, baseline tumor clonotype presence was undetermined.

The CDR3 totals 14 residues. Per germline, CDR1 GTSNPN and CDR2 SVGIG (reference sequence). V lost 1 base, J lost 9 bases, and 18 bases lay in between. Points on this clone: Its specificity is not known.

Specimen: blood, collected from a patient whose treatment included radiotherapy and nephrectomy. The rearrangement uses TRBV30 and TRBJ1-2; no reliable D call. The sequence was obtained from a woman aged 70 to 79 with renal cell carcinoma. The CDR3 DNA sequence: TGTGCCTGGAGTGGGGCGCTCCAGAAGAAAAGCTACACCTTC. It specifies CAWSGALQKKSYTF.